This is a list of T cell receptor beta chains from one sample in a study of T cell repertoires in aging, cancer and after chemotherapy. TCRdb passed the multiplex PCR reads through MiXCR, listing each CDR3 protein once. The repertoire holds 350 to 400 distinct CDR3 sequences, with 75% to 90% as singletons. The sample consisted of blood. The receptors were gathered from a human donor with a solid tumor. Both conserved end residues are part of each CDR3. D genes are given only for firm matches. A clone size is listed for some rows: how often the clone was seen (once, few, many), or a class if it is expanded.

D gene	clone size	V gene	J gene	CDR3 protein	CDR3 DNA
TRBD2	NA	TRBV29-1	TRBJ2-3	CSVEEGTSNTQYF	TGCAGCGTTGAAGAAGGGACTAGCAATACGCAGTATTTT
TRBD2	NA	TRBV6-4	TRBJ2-2	CASSGLAQTGELFF	TGCGCCAGCAGTGGACTAGCCCAGACCGGGGAGCTGTTTTTT
NA	few	TRBV20-1	TRBJ2-4	CSARRPLIAKNIQYF	TGCAGTGCTAGAAGGCCTCTAATAGCCAAAAACATTCAGTACTTC
TRBD2	NA	TRBV19	TRBJ2-1	CASTTRTSGGYSYNEQFF	TGTGCCAGTACTACAAGGACTAGCGGGGGGTACTCCTACAATGAGCAGTTCTTC
TRBD1	NA	TRBV11-3	TRBJ1-2	CASSLSGGAGYTF	TGTGCCAGCAGCTTATCAGGGGGCGCTGGCTACACCTTC
NA	NA	TRBV6-4	TRBJ2-3	CASSDGGASTDTQYF	TGTGCCAGCAGTGACGGGGGGGCTAGCACAGATACGCAGTATTTT
NA	NA	TRBV29-1	TRBJ1-2	CSVGEANYGYTF	TGCAGCGTTGGGGAAGCTAACTATGGCTACACCTTC
NA	NA	TRBV6-5	TRBJ1-5	CASSEGHDYSNQPQHF	TGTGCCAGCAGTGAGGGACACGACTATAGCAATCAGCCCCAGCATTTT
NA	NA	TRBV6-5	TRBJ1-1	CASSFSGTANTKAFF	TGTGCCAGCAGTTTTAGTGGGACTGCGAACACTAAAGCTTTCTTT
NA	once	TRBV20-1	TRBJ2-1	CSTTRRDGDNEQFF	TGCAGTACCACCCGCCGGGACGGAGACAATGAGCAGTTCTTC
NA	NA	TRBV30	TRBJ1-6	CAWSVMEEDPLHF	TGTGCCTGGAGTGTAATGGAGGAGGATCCCCTCCACTTT
TRBD1	NA	TRBV24-1	TRBJ1-4	CATSDATTGGNEKLFF	TGTGCCACCAGTGATGCAACTACAGGGGGCAACGAAAAACTGTTTTTT
NA	NA	TRBV6-1	TRBJ1-3	CASSAETGSSGNTIYF	TGTGCCAGCAGTGCCGAAACTGGGAGCTCTGGAAACACCATATATTTT
NA	NA	TRBV20-1	TRBJ2-1	CSAGTQSSYNEQFF	TGCAGTGCTGGAACCCAGAGCTCCTACAATGAGCAGTTCTTC
TRBD2	NA	TRBV19	TRBJ2-1	CATAGGDWYNEQFF	TGTGCCACCGCGGGGGGGGACTGGTACAATGAGCAGTTCTTC
TRBD1	NA	TRBV7-3	TRBJ2-5	CASSSRDREETQYF	TGTGCCAGCAGCTCCCGGGACAGGGAAGAGACCCAGTACTTC
NA	NA	TRBV30	TRBJ2-3	CASSLGSTDTQYF	TGTGCCAGCAGTTTAGGGAGCACAGATACGCAGTATTTT
TRBD1	few	TRBV13	TRBJ1-2	CASSSEDRFDGYTF	TGTGCCAGCAGCTCTGAGGACAGGTTTGATGGCTACACCTTC
TRBD1	NA	TRBV6-5	TRBJ2-7	CASSSPGQGRLEQYF	TGTGCCAGCAGTTCGCCGGGACAGGGAAGGCTCGAGCAGTACTTC
TRBD2	NA	TRBV19	TRBJ2-1	CASSTGLVWSYNEQFF	TGTGCCAGTAGTACGGGACTAGTTTGGTCCTACAATGAGCAGTTCTTC
NA	few	TRBV11-3	TRBJ2-1	CASRERVYNEQFF	TGTGCCAGCAGAGAGCGGGTGTACAATGAGCAGTTCTTC
NA	NA	TRBV7-3	TRBJ1-1	CASSPQGNTEAFF	TGTGCCAGCAGCCCTCAGGGGAACACTGAAGCTTTCTTT
TRBD2	NA	TRBV6-1	TRBJ2-3	CASSEQTSGEYTDTQYF	TGTGCCAGCAGTGAGCAAACTAGCGGTGAGTATACAGATACGCAGTATTTT
NA	NA	TRBV7-2	TRBJ2-3	CASSPHGGYTQYF	TGTGCCAGCAGCCCCCACGGGGGTTATACGCAGTATTTT
NA	NA	TRBV4-3	TRBJ1-1	CASSQVQGQAEAFF	TGCGCCAGCAGCCAAGTCCAGGGTCAGGCTGAAGCTTTCTTT
NA	NA	TRBV7-3	TRBJ2-3	CASSLRNTDTQYF	TGTGCCAGCAGCTTACGGAACACAGATACGCAGTATTTT
NA	NA	TRBV19	TRBJ2-5	CARPIVGETQYF	TGTGCCAGGCCTATTGTCGGGGAGACCCAGTACTTC
TRBD2	NA	TRBV29-1	TRBJ2-5	CSVATSGGAEETQYF	TGCAGCGTTGCGACTAGCGGGGGGGCCGAAGAGACCCAGTACTTC
NA	few	TRBV7-9	TRBJ2-1	CASSLTREWVNEQFF	TGTGCCAGCAGCTTAACACGGGAGTGGGTCAATGAGCAGTTCTTC
NA	NA	TRBV7-9	TRBJ2-3	CASSPQGTSTDTQYF	TGTGCCAGCAGCCCGCAGGGGACTAGCACAGATACGCAGTATTTT
TRBD2	once	TRBV7-3	TRBJ2-3	CASSLWQREVRCTDTQYF	TGTGCCAGCAGCTTATGGCAGCGGGAGGTGAGGTGCACAGATACGCAGTATTTT
NA	NA	TRBV7-2	TRBJ2-1	CASSLARGGSANEQFF	TGTGCCAGCAGCTTAGCTAGGGGAGGTAGCGCTAATGAGCAGTTCTTC
NA	NA	TRBV6-1	TRBJ2-1	CASSERPGEYNEQFF	TGTGCCAGCAGTGAAAGGCCAGGGGAATACAATGAGCAGTTCTTC
NA	NA	TRBV11-3	TRBJ2-1	CASSSELYNEQFF	TGTGCCAGCAGCTCAGAGCTGTACAATGAGCAGTTCTTC
NA	few	TRBV6-5	TRBJ1-2	CASNAGTDYGYTF	TGTGCCAGCAATGCTGGGACGGACTATGGCTACACCTTC
NA	once	TRBV30	TRBJ2-2	CAFVKGGGVGGELFF	TGTGCCTTTGTTAAGGGGGGGGGCGTAGGCGGGGAGCTGTTTTTT
TRBD1	NA	TRBV6-2/TRBV6-3	TRBJ1-6	CASTPGDRGLSSLHF	TGTGCCAGCACTCCCGGGGACAGGGGGCTCTCATCCCTCCACTTT
NA	NA	TRBV6-4	TRBJ2-6	CASSKSSGANVLTF	TGTGCCAGCAGCAAGAGCTCTGGGGCCAACGTCCTGACTTTC
TRBD1	NA	TRBV19	TRBJ2-7	CASKGTGSGEQYF	TGTGCCAGTAAGGGGACAGGGAGTGGCGAGCAGTACTTC
NA	NA	TRBV12-3/TRBV12-4	TRBJ1-1	CASSRGPPRGTEAFF	TGTGCCAGCAGTCGCGGGCCCCCGAGAGGGACTGAAGCTTTCTTT
TRBD1	NA	TRBV13	TRBJ1-6	CASSFGQGKSPLHF	TGTGCCAGCAGCTTCGGACAGGGTAAATCACCCCTCCACTTT
NA	NA	TRBV4-3	TRBJ2-3	CASSQDLLATDTQYF	TGCGCCAGCAGCCAAGATTTGCTAGCTACAGATACGCAGTATTTT
NA	NA	TRBV10-3	TRBJ2-3	CAIMTGEDTQYF	TGTGCCATCATGACAGGAGAAGATACGCAGTATTTT
TRBD2	NA	TRBV6-5	TRBJ2-3	CATVVSGGETQYF	TGTGCGACAGTAGTTAGCGGGGGGGAAACGCAGTATTTT
TRBD1	NA	TRBV7-2	TRBJ1-5	CASSLGGQGYQPQHF	TGTGCCAGCAGCTTAGGGGGACAGGGGTATCAGCCCCAGCATTTT
TRBD2	NA	TRBV12-3/TRBV12-4	TRBJ2-1	CASSSEREALDKQFF	TGTGCCAGCAGCTCCGAGCGGGAGGCCCTTGATAAGCAGTTCTTC
NA	NA	TRBV6-1	TRBJ1-2	CASSVVRGDGYTF	TGTGCCAGCAGTGTCGTCCGAGGGGACGGCTACACCTTC
TRBD1	hyperexpanded	TRBV13	TRBJ1-2	CASSLGDRASYTF	TGTGCCAGCAGCTTGGGGGACAGAGCCTCCTACACCTTC
NA	once	TRBV7-3	TRBJ2-1	CASSLSSEHEQFF	TGTGCCAGCAGCTTATCCTCAGAACATGAGCAGTTCTTC
NA	NA	TRBV7-9	TRBJ2-1	CASSLATGINEQFF	TGTGCCAGCAGCTTAGCTACAGGGATCAATGAGCAGTTCTTC
NA	NA	TRBV5-4	TRBJ2-7	CASGTPSYEQYF	TGTGCCAGCGGGACTCCCTCCTACGAGCAGTACTTC
NA	NA	TRBV12-3/TRBV12-4	TRBJ2-3	CASSLRGATDTQYF	TGTGCCAGCAGTTTACGGGGGGCGACAGATACGCAGTATTTT
NA	NA	TRBV20-1	TRBJ2-2	CSASGVDPPANTGELFF	TGCAGTGCTAGTGGGGTGGACCCGCCTGCGAACACCGGGGAGCTGTTTTTT